The clone carrying this T cell receptor beta chain was detected only a few times. Its target is not known. The CDR3 consists of 12 residues. Germline CDR1 is SGDLS and CDR2 is YYNGEE. V gave up 0 bases and J gave up 9 bases, with 4 bases separating them. The data stem from a study of T-cell memory formation after mild COVID-19. The study's findings and limits: While clones contracting from day 15 to 85 were balanced between CD4 and CD8, later expanders leaned CD4+. Among CD4+ contracting clones, most were CM and EM, and CD8+ ones EMRA.

UMIs and sample barcodes were carried by the TCR alpha and TCR beta cDNA libraries that 5'RACE produced using constant-segment primers. TCRdb redid the calling of the 5' RACE reads with MiXCR, one entry per CDR3 protein. The data contain 150,000 to 200,000 distinct CDR3 sequences, 11% of them singletons. Sequenced: PBMCs or a T cell subset sorted from them (not recorded which). The J gene is TRBJ1-6, the V gene TRBV9; no firm D call. The source is a man aged 18 to 35 who had mild COVID-19 (a few samples of this study predate the infection). Cell type and time point are not known. The CDR3 DNA is TGTGCCAGCAGCGTAGAGGGTTCACCCCTCCACTTT. Protein sequence: CASSVEGSPLHF.